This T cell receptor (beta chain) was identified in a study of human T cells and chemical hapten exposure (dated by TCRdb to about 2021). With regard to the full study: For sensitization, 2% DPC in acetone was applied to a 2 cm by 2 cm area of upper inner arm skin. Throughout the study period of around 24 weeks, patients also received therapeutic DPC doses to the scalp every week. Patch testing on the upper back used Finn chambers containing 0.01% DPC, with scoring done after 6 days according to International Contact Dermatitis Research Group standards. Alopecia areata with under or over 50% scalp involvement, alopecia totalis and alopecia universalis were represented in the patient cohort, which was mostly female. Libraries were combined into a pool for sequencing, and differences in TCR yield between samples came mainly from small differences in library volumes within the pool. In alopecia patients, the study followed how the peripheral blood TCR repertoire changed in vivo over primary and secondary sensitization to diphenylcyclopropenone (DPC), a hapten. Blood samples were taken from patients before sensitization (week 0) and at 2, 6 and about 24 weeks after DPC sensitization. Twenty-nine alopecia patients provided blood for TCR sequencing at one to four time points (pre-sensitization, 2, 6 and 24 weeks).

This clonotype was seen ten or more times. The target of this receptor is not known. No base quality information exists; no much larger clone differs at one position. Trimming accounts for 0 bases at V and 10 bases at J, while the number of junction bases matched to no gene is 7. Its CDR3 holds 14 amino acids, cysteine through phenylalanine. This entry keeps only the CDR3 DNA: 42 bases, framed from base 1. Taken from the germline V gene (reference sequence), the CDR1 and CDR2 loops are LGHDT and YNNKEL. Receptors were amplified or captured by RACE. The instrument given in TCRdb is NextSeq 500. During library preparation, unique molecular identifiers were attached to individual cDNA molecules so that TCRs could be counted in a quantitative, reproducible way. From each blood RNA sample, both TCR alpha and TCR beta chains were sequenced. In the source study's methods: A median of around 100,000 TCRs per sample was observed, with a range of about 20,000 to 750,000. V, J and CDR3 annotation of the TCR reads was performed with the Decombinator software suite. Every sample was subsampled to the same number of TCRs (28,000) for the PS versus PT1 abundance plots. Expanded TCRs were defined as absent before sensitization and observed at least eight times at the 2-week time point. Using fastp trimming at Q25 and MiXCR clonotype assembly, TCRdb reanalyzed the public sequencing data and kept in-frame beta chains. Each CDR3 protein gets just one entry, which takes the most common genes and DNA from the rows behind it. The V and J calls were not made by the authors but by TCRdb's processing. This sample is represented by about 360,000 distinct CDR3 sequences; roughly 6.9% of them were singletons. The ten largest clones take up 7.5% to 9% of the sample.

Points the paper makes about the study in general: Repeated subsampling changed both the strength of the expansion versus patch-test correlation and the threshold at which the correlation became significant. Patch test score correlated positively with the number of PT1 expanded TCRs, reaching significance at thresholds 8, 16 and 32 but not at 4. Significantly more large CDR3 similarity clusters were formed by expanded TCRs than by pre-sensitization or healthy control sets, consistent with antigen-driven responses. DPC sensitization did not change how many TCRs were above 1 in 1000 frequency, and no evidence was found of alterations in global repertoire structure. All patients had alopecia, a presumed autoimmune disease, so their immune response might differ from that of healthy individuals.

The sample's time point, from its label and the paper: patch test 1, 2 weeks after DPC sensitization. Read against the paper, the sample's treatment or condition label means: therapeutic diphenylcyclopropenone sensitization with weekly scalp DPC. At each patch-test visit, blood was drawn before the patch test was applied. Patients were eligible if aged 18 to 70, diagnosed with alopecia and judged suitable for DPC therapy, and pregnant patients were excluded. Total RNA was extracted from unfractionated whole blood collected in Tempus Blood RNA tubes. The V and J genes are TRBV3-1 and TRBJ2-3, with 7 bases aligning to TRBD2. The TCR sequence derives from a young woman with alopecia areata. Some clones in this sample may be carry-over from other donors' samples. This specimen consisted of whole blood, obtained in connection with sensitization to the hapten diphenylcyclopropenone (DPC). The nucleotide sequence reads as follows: TGTGCCAGCAGCCAAGATTTAACGGGGGGTCCGCAGTATTTT. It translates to CASSQDLTGGPQYF.